This T cell receptor beta chain was documented in a study of spatial heterogeneity in lung cancer. Trimming shortened V by 4 bases and J by 0 bases, and 8 bases separated the two germline ends. The CDR3 consists of 14 residues. In germline, CDR1 is SGHTA, CDR2 FQGNSA. Time point defined: sample taken at primary tumor resection. Unsorted whole RNA of tumor, nontumor lung or frozen PBMC was sequenced. TCRdb recomputed calls from the 5' RACE reads with MiXCR, one row per CDR3 protein. The repertoire holds about 1,100 distinct CDR3 sequences, with 35% to 60% as singletons. As concerns this clonotype: Because the library targeted alpha chains, this beta chain is an off-target read whose size means little.

The chain carries TRBV7-2 and TRBJ2-3, with D perhaps matching TRBD2 (5 bases). The input for sequencing was PBMCs, taken at surgery. The clonotype originates from a male donor with early-stage non-small cell lung cancer. CDR3 amino acids: CASSYGLSTDTQYF. In DNA form, the CDR3 reads TGTGCCAGCAGCTACGGACTTAGCACAGATACGCAGTATTTT.